The TCR beta chain under discussion was sequenced for a study of early stage breast cancer tumors. Looking at the study overall: Most of the 16 invasive tumors were ER+, PR+ and HER2-. Invasive lobular carcinomas made up about 30% of the 12 ER+/PR+/HER2- tumors. Whole-study results and caveats: Enriched TCRB sequences shared across patients were mostly commonly generated sequences. Tumors had roughly 2.5-fold higher T cell density than normal breast.

Remarks on this clone: Its target is unknown.

Data came from immunoSEQ multiplex PCR; TCRdb stores just in-frame clones and leaves some out. The table has about 25,000 clones, less than 75% seen once; the top ten hold around 9.4%. Germline V lookup: CDR1 LNHNV, CDR2 YYDKDF (reference sequence). Deletions cut 4 bases from V and 8 bases from J, with 17 bases between. The CDR3 has 14 residues. What was sequenced was breast tumor tissue. V usage is TRBV15 and J usage is TRBJ1-2; TRBD1 is a possible D gene (5 bases). The receptor was isolated from a person between 55 and 70 years old with breast cancer. The CDR3 is CATSKEGRAHGYTF. The DNA of the CDR3 is TGTGCCACCAGCAAAGAGGGCAGGGCCCACGGCTACACCTTC.